Listed here is a single T cell receptor (beta chain). The source of the sample is a study of OX40 agonist ivuxolimab in advanced cancers. Study overall: The drug used for patients, ivuxolimab, was an agonistic anti-OX40 (CD134) antibody.

Clones were sequenced by immunoSEQ multiplex PCR, and TCRdb holds only the in-frame ones, with some missing. Seen here are 65,000 to 75,000 clones, around 87% observed once, and the top ten hold 4% to 5%. Autoimmune disease history or systemic immunosuppression led to patient exclusion. In germline, CDR1 is SGHTA, CDR2 FQGNSA. The CDR3 sequence is 14 residues long. Deletions cut 3 bases from V and 6 bases from J, with 11 bases between. This clonotype was obtained from an adult with an advanced solid tumor such as melanoma, head and neck, liver or kidney cancer. The sequencing here drew on CD4+ or CD8+ T cells sorted from blood, taken in a trial of the OX40 agonist ivuxolimab. V is TRBV7-2 and J is TRBJ2-2; unclear D gene. CDR3 amino acids: CASSFFGSAGELFF. In nucleotides, the CDR3 is TGTGCCAGCAGCTTTTTTGGCTCAGCCGGGGAGCTGTTTTTT.